A single sample gave rise to the 27 T cell receptor beta chains below, sequenced in a study of T cells in Graves' hyperthyroidism and ophthalmopathy. Regions amplified from RNA transcripts were the TCR beta CDR3 regions. Primed by the HTBI set, a first-round RT-PCR was run on the TCR CDR3. TCRdb re-called the multiplex PCR reads with MiXCR, one entry per CDR3 protein. The data show about half a million distinct CDR3 sequences, approximately 16% seen once. Sequences were obtained from blood. The receptors come from a woman aged 25 to 39 with Graves' ophthalmopathy.

The chain couples TRBV5-1 to TRBJ1-1; no clear D. This CDR3 comprises 14 residues. The germline V gene encodes CDR1 SGHRS and CDR2 YFSETQ. Deletions cut 1 base from V and 5 bases from J, with 12 bases between. The CDR3, as DNA: TGCGCCAGCAGCTTGAGTTCGGGCGGGACTGAAGCTTTCTTT. Encoded protein: CASSLSSGGTEAFF. Variable domain in full (rest from reference TRBV5-1 and TRBJ1-1): KAGVTQTPRYLIKTRGQQVTLSCSPISGHRSVSWYQQTPGQGLQFLFEYFSETQRNKGNFPGRFSGRQFSNSRSEMNVSTLELGDSALYLCASSLSSGGTEAFFGQGTRLTVV.

This clonotype has at least ten counts. The V gene is TRBV3-1, the J gene TRBJ1-4; 9 nucleotides match TRBD1. V was pared by 4 bases and J by 8 bases, with 14 bases of the junction left unmatched. This CDR3 has 17 amino acids. Germline V gene lookup returns CDR1 LGHDT and CDR2 YNNKEL (reference sequence). The CDR3 DNA reads TGTGCCAGCAGCCTGACCCGTTCCGGGACAGGGAAGGAAAAACTGTTTTTT. Amino acid sequence: CASSLTRSGTGKEKLFF.

This clonotype was seen only a few times. This chain joins TRBV2 and TRBJ2-2; 7 bases agree with TRBD1. The CDR3 totals 13 residues. Per the germline V gene, CDR1 is SNHLY and CDR2 is FYNNEI. Losses at the gene ends were 5 bases for V and 8 bases for J; bases not matched to a gene: 5. The chain's CDR3 is CASSTGVSGELFF. The CDR3 nucleotides are TGTGCCAGCAGTACAGGGGTGTCTGGGGAGCTGTTTTTT.

This clonotype was detected only a few times. The chain carries TRBV20-1 and TRBJ2-7, with TRBD2 matching 16 bases. This CDR3 is 19 amino acids long. The V gene end was trimmed by 6 bases and the J gene end by 5 bases; junction bases not matched to a gene: 19. The germline V gene has CDR1 DFQATT and CDR2 SNEGSKA (reference sequence). CDR3 sequence reads: CSAWGLLGLAGGPGDEQYF. CDR3 DNA sequence: TGCAGTGCCTGGGGATTGCTGGGACTAGCGGGAGGGCCGGGGGACGAGCAGTACTTC.

This clonotype was detected only a few times. The V call is TRBV6-2 or TRBV6-3, the J call TRBJ1-2; the D gene is possibly TRBD1 (6 bases). Deletions cut 6 bases from V and 0 bases from J, with 14 bases between. CDR3 length: 15 residues. Germline V gene lookup returns CDR1 MNHEY and CDR2 SVGEGT. CDR3 protein: CASRGLQGPNYGYTF. The DNA of the CDR3 is TGTGCCAGCAGGGGACTACAGGGACCTAACTATGGCTACACCTTC.

The chain uses TRBV15 and TRBJ2-7; 11 bases match TRBD2. This CDR3 contains 16 residues. With 3 bases clipped from V and 1 base from J, the junction kept 5 bases outside the gene matches. The germline CDR1 and CDR2 sequences are LNHNV and YYDKDF (reference sequence). The CDR3 protein is CATSRVLAGASYEQYF. CDR3 bases: TGTGCCACCAGCAGGGTACTAGCGGGAGCGTCCTACGAGCAGTACTTC.

This clonotype was seen ten or more times. This chain joins TRBV28 and TRBJ1-5; TRBD1 aligns across 7 bases. Looked up from germline, CDR1 is MDHEN and CDR2 is SYDVKM. Losses at the gene ends were 5 bases for V and 6 bases for J; bases not matched to a gene: 10. The CDR3 length is 15 residues. This CDR3 is CASSLPGGISQPQHF. CDR3 nucleotide sequence: TGTGCCAGCAGTCTCCCAGGGGGTATTTCTCAGCCCCAGCATTTT.

The chain has TRBV6-2 or TRBV6-3 and TRBJ2-7; 7 bases fit TRBD2. J gave up 3 bases and V 10 bases, and 18 bases lay outside the gene matches. This CDR3 has 16 amino acids. In germline, CDR1 is MNHEY, CDR2 SVGEGT. CDR3 region: CAISTSQELASYEQYF. The CDR3 DNA sequence: TGTGCCATTAGTACATCCCAGGAACTAGCGAGCTACGAGCAGTACTTC.

The gene calls are TRBV28 and TRBJ2-2; D is unresolved. Trimming pared 3 bases from V and 13 bases from J, leaving 9 bases between. From germline, CDR1 is MDHEN and CDR2 SYDVKM. The CDR3 is 11 residues long. The CDR3 DNA reads as TGTGCCAGCAGTTTGGATATAACGCTGTTTTTT. It translates to CASSLDITLFF. The variable domain in full, completed from reference TRBV28 and TRBJ2-2, reads DVKVTQSSRYLVKRTGEKVFLECVQDMDHENMFWYRQDPGLGLRLIYFSYDVKMKEKGDIPEGYSVSREKKERFSLILESASTNQTSMYLCASSLDITLFFGEGSRLTVL.

Ten or more counts support this clonotype. The chain couples TRBV20-1 to TRBJ2-5; D not certain. This CDR3 region has 10 residues. Germline V gene sequence: CDR1 DFQATT, CDR2 SNEGSKA (reference sequence). Deletions cut 3 bases from V and 3 bases from J, with 2 bases between. Here the CDR3 DNA reads TGCAGTGCTAGCGAAGAGACCCAGTACTTC. Protein: CSASEETQYF.

Concerning this clonotype itself: A read error may explain this, as a much larger clone is one base away. The chain uses TRBV2 and TRBJ2-7; D perhaps matches TRBD1 (6 bases). The CDR3 totals 14 residues. Trimming left V 9 bases short and J 3 bases short, with 18 bases between. Germline V CDR1 and CDR2: SNHLY, FYNNEI. The CDR3 loop reads CARSPGDIYYEQYF. The CDR3 DNA follows: TGTGCCAGAAGTCCCGGGGACATTTACTACGAGCAGTACTTC. The full variable domain, its missing parts supplied by reference TRBV2 and TRBJ2-7, is EPEVTQTPSHQVTQMGQEVILRCVPISNHLYFYWYRQILGQKVEFLVSFYNNEISEKSEIFDDQFSVERPDGSNFTLKIRSTKLEDSAMYFCARSPGDIYYEQYFGPGTRLTVT.

This clonotype was observed many times. The chain uses TRBV18 and TRBJ2-1; the match to TRBD2 covers 10 bases. V lost 3 bases, J lost 6 bases, and 17 bases stayed unmatched. The CDR3 covers 19 residues. Germline V CDR1 and CDR2: KGHSH, LQKENI. For the CDR3, the DNA is TGTGCCAGCTCACCCACGAAACTTAAAGCGGGAGGGCATGGCAATGAGCAGTTCTTC. This translates into CASSPTKLKAGGHGNEQFF.

The chain is built from TRBV7-2 and TRBJ2-7; D ambiguous. Germline-derived CDR1 and CDR2 are SGHTA and FQGNSA. V dropped 5 bases and J dropped 7 bases, with 21 bases sitting between them. The CDR3 totals 15 residues. The CDR3 region has the DNA TGTGCCAGCAGCACCCCGGCGCCCCCCGACCCTGAGCAGTACTTC. Translated, it gives CASSTPAPPDPEQYF.

This clonotype appeared many times. The gene calls are TRBV12-3 or TRBV12-4 and TRBJ2-3; a weak D match, TRBD1 (6 bases). CDR3 length: 15 residues. Trimming cost V 8 bases and J 2 bases, with 17 bases left between them. The CDR3 protein is CASQQGRPFTDTQYF. In DNA form, the CDR3 reads TGTGCCAGCCAACAGGGCCGCCCCTTCACAGATACGCAGTATTTT.

The genes are TRBV9 and TRBJ1-4; D gene unclear. V shed 0 bases and J shed 4 bases, with 10 bases lying between them. CDR3 size: 15 residues. CDR1 and CDR2 (germline): SGDLS, YYNGEE. CDR3 coding DNA: TGTGCCAGCAGCGTAGGTAACGGATTTAATGAAAAACTGTTTTTT. As protein: CASSVGNGFNEKLFF.

This clonotype occurred many times. This rearrangement joins TRBV2 to TRBJ2-1, with D possibly TRBD2 on 6 matching bases. V shed 10 bases and J shed 0 bases, with 19 bases lying between them. There are 16 residues in the CDR3. In germline, CDR1 is SNHLY, CDR2 FYNNEI. This chain's CDR3 is CATKRDGGISYNEQFF. The CDR3 DNA sequence: TGTGCCACGAAGAGGGACGGGGGTATCTCCTACAATGAGCAGTTCTTC.

In its sample, this clonotype was seen many times. V is TRBV30 and J is TRBJ2-5; D is perhaps TRBD2 (5 bases). The CDR3 spans 13 residues. CDR1 is GTSNPN and CDR2 is SVGIG in the germline V gene (reference sequence). Trimming took 0 bases from V and 4 from J, leaving 9 bases between them. The CDR3 coding sequence is TGTGCCTGGAGTGTACGGGGTATAGAGACCCAGTACTTC. Its translation: CAWSVRGIETQYF.

Worth noting for this clonotype: Since a much larger clone is just one base distant, this may be a read error. CDR3 sequence: CASSLLRDRGPETFF. CDR3 coding DNA: TGTGCCAGCAGTTTATTGCGGGACAGGGGGCCTGAAACTTTCTTT. The V call is TRBV28, the J call TRBJ1-1; 12 nucleotides match TRBD1. CDR3 length: 15 amino acids. CDR1 and CDR2 (germline): MDHEN, SYDVKM. Full variable domain (missing parts from reference TRBV28 and TRBJ1-1): DVKVTQSSRYLVKRTGEKVFLECVQDMDHENMFWYRQDPGLGLRLIYFSYDVKMKEKGDIPEGYSVSREKKERFSLILESASTNQTSMYLCASSLLRDRGPETFFGQGTRLTVV.

The table lists this clonotype with many counts. The J gene is TRBJ2-3, the V gene TRBV29-1, with no clear D. V lost 3 bases and J lost 0, with 10 bases in between. This CDR3 region has 14 residues. Germline values: CDR1 SQVTM, CDR2 ANQGSEA. CDR3 sequence reads: CSVEAQTSTDTQYF. The CDR3 DNA is TGCAGCGTTGAGGCGCAGACTAGCACAGATACGCAGTATTTT.

In regard to this clonotype: One junction end does not reproduce the germline sequence, and a read error may be involved. V gene TRBV20-1 combines with J gene TRBJ2-1; D perhaps matches TRBD2 (5 bases). This CDR3 is 12 amino acids long. The germline CDR1 and CDR2 sequences are DFQATT and SNEGSKA (reference sequence). The CDR3 is CSTSPPYNEQFF. The CDR3, as DNA: TGCAGTACTAGTCCCCCCTACAATGAGCAGTTCTTC.

This clonotype has a count of ten or more. This chain connects TRBV6-2 or TRBV6-3 to TRBJ1-5, with unresolved D. The CDR3 totals 14 residues. Germline values: CDR1 MNHEY, CDR2 SVGEGT. Trimming removed 3 bases from V and 7 bases from J, with 13 bases in between. Here the CDR3 DNA reads TGTGCCAGCAGTTATCATGAGGGAGCCCAGCCCCAGCATTTT. It encodes CASSYHEGAQPQHF.

This clonotype was counted ten times or more. The chain has TRBV3-1 and TRBJ2-6; 14 bases map to TRBD2. The CDR3 covers 16 residues. Per the germline V gene, CDR1 is LGHDT and CDR2 is YNNKEL (reference sequence). V shed 6 bases and J 3 bases; nucleotides not matched to a gene: 1. CDR3 residues: CASRGLAGDGANVLTF. The CDR3 region has the DNA TGTGCCAGCAGGGGACTAGCGGGAGATGGGGCCAACGTCCTGACTTTC.

The CDR3 region is CATSRDLRRGAEAFF. CDR3 DNA sequence: TGTGCCACCAGCAGAGATCTCCGGCGGGGCGCTGAAGCTTTCTTT. The chain uses TRBV15 and TRBJ1-1; D is possibly TRBD1 (5 bases). The CDR3 contains 15 residues. The ends were cut back, 0 bases at V and 6 bases at J, with 14 bases in the middle. The germline V gene encodes CDR1 LNHNV and CDR2 YYDKDF (reference sequence).

This clonotype was seen repeatedly, ten times or more. This chain links TRBV3-1 with TRBJ2-7; D tentatively fits TRBD1 or TRBD2 (5 bases each). This CDR3 is 13 amino acids long. The germline CDR1 and CDR2 sequences are LGHDT and YNNKEL (reference sequence). Deletions cut 1 base from V and 3 bases from J, with 7 bases between. The CDR3 DNA follows: TGTGCCAGCAGCCAAGTGGGGGACTACGAGCAGTACTTC. The encoded protein is CASSQVGDYEQYF.

This clonotype was counted ten times or more. The rearrangement uses TRBV28 and TRBJ2-7; 7 nucleotides agree with TRBD1. The CDR3 runs to 13 residues. Germline lookup yields CDR1 MDHEN and CDR2 SYDVKM. V lost 6 bases, J lost 2 bases, and 4 bases stayed unmatched. CDR3 amino acids: CASRTGSPYEQYF. DNA for the CDR3: TGTGCCAGCAGGACAGGGTCCCCCTACGAGCAGTACTTC. The whole variable domain, remainder taken from reference TRBV28 and TRBJ2-7, is DVKVTQSSRYLVKRTGEKVFLECVQDMDHENMFWYRQDPGLGLRLIYFSYDVKMKEKGDIPEGYSVSREKKERFSLILESASTNQTSMYLCASRTGSPYEQYFGPGTRLTVT.

This clonotype has at least ten counts. The V and J genes are TRBV20-1 and TRBJ2-5; TRBD1 agrees at 7 bases. Germline CDR1 is DFQATT and CDR2 is SNEGSKA (reference sequence). There are 14 residues in the CDR3. J was trimmed by 5 bases and V by 5 bases; bases with no gene match: 11. CDR3 region: CSAPVTGAGETQYF. CDR3 sequence (DNA): TGCAGTGCTCCGGTTACAGGGGCGGGCGAGACCCAGTACTTC.

This clonotype has at least ten counts. The chain links TRBV6-1 to TRBJ1-2; TRBD1 is a possible D gene (5 bases). Germline V gives CDR1 MNHNS, CDR2 SASEGT. The V gene lost 5 bases and the J gene lost 4 bases, with 14 bases spanning the gap. CDR3 length: 14 amino acids. The CDR3 DNA sequence: TGTGCCAGCAGTCGGGACCGAAACATCTATGGCTACACCTTC. Translated: CASSRDRNIYGYTF.